The clone carrying this TCR beta chain was detected only a few times. The sample belongs to a study of T-cell reconstitution after alpha-beta-depleted transplantation in children. Germline assignment: CDR1 SGHRS and CDR2 YFSETQ. J was trimmed by 5 bases and V by 4 bases; bases with no gene match: 10. The CDR3 sequence is 17 residues long. The TCRbeta library was prepared with unique molecular identifiers. MiXCR was run by TCRdb on the PCR reads, yielding one entry per CDR3 protein. The data hold roughly 190,000 distinct CDR3 sequences, with 13% to 15% observed a single time. The sequences come from PBMCs from the stem cell graft donor, collected from the stem cell graft. The clonotype comes from a human donor who donated a stem cell graft to a child with acute lymphoblastic leukemia. The gene calls are TRBV5-1 and TRBJ2-5; 14 bases are a match to TRBD2. CDR3 amino acids: CASSIGTSGRPWETQYF. In DNA, the CDR3 is TGCGCCAGCAGCATCGGGACTAGCGGGAGACCGTGGGAGACCCAGTACTTC. Complete variable domain (other parts from reference TRBV5-1 and TRBJ2-5): KAGVTQTPRYLIKTRGQQVTLSCSPISGHRSVSWYQQTPGQGLQFLFEYFSETQRNKGNFPGRFSGRQFSNSRSEMNVSTLELGDSALYLCASSIGTSGRPWETQYFGPGTRLLVL.